The source of this TCR beta chain is a study of blood T cell repertoires in COVID-19. Study summary: The United States, Italy and Spain supplied acute and convalescent COVID-19 samples. The cDNA or gDNA used as material had been derived from T cells, B-cell-depleted T cells, or PBMCs.

Per the original data handling: Nucleated cell counts were estimated from reference gene primer amplification. Data came from immunoSEQ multiplex PCR; TCRdb stores just in-frame clones and leaves some out. V and J calls plus clone size are reproduced from that table; the DNA served to infer D and trimming. Seen here are 35,000 to 50,000 clones, approximately 93% observed once, and the top ten hold 2% to 2.5%. This CDR3 comprises 12 residues. The germline V gene has CDR1 SGHTA and CDR2 FQGNSA. The ends were cut back, 4 bases at V and 3 bases at J, with 4 bases in the middle. This rearrangement joins TRBV7-2 to TRBJ1-5; D not certain. The source is a man aged 45-60 years with active COVID-19. Specimen: peripheral blood. Here the CDR3 DNA reads TGTGCCAGCAGCTCTTACAATCAGCCCCAGCATTTT. The encoded protein is CASSSYNQPQHF.